The 10 T cell receptor beta chains below were found in one sample sequenced in a study of molecular identifiers for immune sequencing clone quantification (dated by TCRdb to between 2018 and 2020). The library was generated by PCR. For sequencing, an Illumina HiSeq 4000 was employed. Through fastp at Q25 and MiXCR, TCRdb rebuilt clones from the public reads, retaining in-frame beta chains. Rows are unified per CDR3 protein, each entry keeping the most common DNA and genes. For this sample the table gives under 650,000 distinct CDR3 sequences, of which just under 20% were detected only once. The top ten hold around 0.9% of the sample. What was sequenced was naive CD8+ T cells from blood, with Jurkat cell RNA spiked in. In the paper's terms, the cell subset or site label means: FACS-sorted CD8+CD4-CCR7+CD45RA+ naive T cells. The receptors come from a human donor in good health. Some libraries in this study had Jurkat cell RNA spiked in.

This clonotype was observed many times. The rearrangement joins TRBV4-1 to TRBJ2-3; TRBD2 aligns across 10 bases. The germline CDR1 and CDR2 sequences are MGHRA and YSYEKL. CDR3 length equals 18 residues. Trimming removed 3 bases from V and 2 bases from J; junction bases left unmatched: 11. CDR3 loop: CASSHQAGGLGDTDTQYF. CDR3 sequence (DNA): TGCGCCAGCAGCCACCAAGCGGGAGGGCTCGGAGACACAGATACGCAGTATTTT.

V gene TRBV6-5 combines with J gene TRBJ1-1; no firm D call. The germline CDR1 and CDR2 sequences are MNHEY and SVGAGI. V lost 2 bases and J 3 bases, leaving 7 bases between the germline ends. The CDR3 has 13 residues. DNA of the CDR3: TGTGCCAGCAGTTACGGAATAGACACTGAAGCTTTCTTT. It yields the protein CASSYGIDTEAFF.

The chain employs TRBV19 and TRBJ1-1; tentatively, D is TRBD1 (5 bases). Trimming left V 3 bases short and J 3 bases short, with 17 bases between. The CDR3 runs to 16 residues. The germline V gene has CDR1 LNHDA and CDR2 SQIVND (reference sequence). The CDR3 coding sequence is TGTGCCAGTAGTATTAGTTCGGGACCGAGGTACACTGAAGCTTTCTTT. It is translated as CASSISSGPRYTEAFF.

Note on this clonotype: A read error is possible here, since a much larger clone lies one base away. This chain links TRBV7-2 with TRBJ2-7, with 10 bases matching TRBD2. The CDR3 spans 16 residues. The V segment lost 5 bases and the J segment 5 bases; nucleotides outside the gene matches: 12. From germline, CDR1 is SGHTA and CDR2 FQGNSA. The CDR3 protein is CASSRQSSGSPNEQYF. The DNA for the CDR3 is TGTGCCAGCAGCCGGCAGTCTAGCGGGAGTCCTAACGAGCAGTACTTC. The full variable domain, completed using reference TRBV7-2 and TRBJ2-7, is GAGVSQSPSNKVTEKGKDVELRCDPISGHTALYWYRQSLGQGLEFLIYFQGNSAPDKSGLPSDRFSAERTGGSVSTLTIQRTQQEDSAVYLCASSRQSSGSPNEQYFGPGTRLTVT.

To note about this clonotype: This may be a read error, as it is one base from a much larger clone. In this CDR3 the conserved last residue, phenylalanine or tryptophan, is missing, so a read error is likely. The CDR3 loop is CASSSVAGVGETQYL. For the CDR3, the DNA is TGTGCCAGCAGTTCCGTAGCGGGAGTAGGAGAGACCCAGTACCTC. J is TRBJ2-5 and V is TRBV6-5, with 9 nucleotides matching TRBD2. The V gene end was trimmed by 4 bases and the J gene end by 4 bases; junction bases not matched to a gene: 7. The CDR3 is made up of 15 amino acids. Germline assignment: CDR1 MNHEY and CDR2 SVGAGI.

In this sample, this clonotype turned up a few times. It may be a read error: a sequence one base away is much more abundant. The chain uses TRBV4-1 and TRBJ2-7; 8 positions agree with TRBD2. With 0 bases clipped from V and 6 bases from J, the junction kept 13 bases outside the gene matches. The CDR3 consists of 17 residues. Germline V gene sequence: CDR1 MGHRA, CDR2 YSYEKL. The CDR3 sequence is CASSQDMMAGGPGEQYF. DNA for the CDR3: TGCGCCAGCAGCCAAGATATGATGGCGGGGGGTCCCGGCGAGCAGTACTTC.

In its sample, this clonotype was seen a few times. The rearrangement joins TRBV4-3 to TRBJ2-1; TRBD2 aligns across 9 bases. V lost 3 bases, J lost 5 bases, and 8 bases stayed unmatched. The CDR3 contains 16 residues. Looked up from germline, CDR1 is LGHNA and CDR2 is YSLEER. This CDR3 reads CASSQDLAGFDNEQFF. CDR3 in DNA: TGCGCCAGCAGCCAGGACCTAGCGGGATTTGACAATGAGCAGTTCTTC.

The CDR3 DNA sequence: TGTGCCAGCAGGGACTTCTTTGTCTACAATGAGCAGTTCTTC. As protein: CASRDFFVYNEQFF. The chain recombines TRBV2 with TRBJ2-1, with D possibly TRBD2 on 5 matching bases. The V gene lost 6 bases and the J gene lost 3 bases, with 12 bases spanning the gap. CDR1 and CDR2 (germline): SNHLY, FYNNEI. This CDR3 is 14 amino acids long.

This clonotype was recorded at least ten times. The rearrangement joins TRBV28 to TRBJ2-7; D ambiguous. The V and J ends lost 5 bases and 2 bases respectively, with 22 bases between them. The CDR3 covers 17 residues. Germline CDR1 and CDR2: MDHEN and SYDVKM. CDR3 DNA sequence: TGTGCCAGCAGTCCTCTTTGGTTCGCGGACCAACCCTACGAGCAGTACTTC. Translated: CASSPLWFADQPYEQYF. Supplemented by reference TRBV28 and TRBJ2-7, the full variable domain reads DVKVTQSSRYLVKRTGEKVFLECVQDMDHENMFWYRQDPGLGLRLIYFSYDVKMKEKGDIPEGYSVSREKKERFSLILESASTNQTSMYLCASSPLWFADQPYEQYFGPGTRLTVT.

This clonotype was detected many times. This chain's CDR3 is CSVRGGSREGETQYF. The CDR3 nucleotides read TGCAGCGTTAGGGGCGGTTCGCGGGAAGGGGAGACCCAGTACTTC. V usage is TRBV29-1 and J usage is TRBJ2-5, with D perhaps TRBD2 (6 bases). CDR1 and CDR2 (germline): SQVTM, ANQGSEA. The CDR3 loop spans 15 amino acids. Trimming pared 5 bases from V and 5 bases from J, leaving 21 bases between.